What follows describes a single T cell receptor beta chain. Germline-derived CDR1 and CDR2 are SGHAT and FQNNGV. The CDR3 spans 13 residues. V was cut by 0 bases and J by 7 bases, with 7 bases left in between. This sample is drawn from a study of blood T cell repertoires in COVID-19. Study-level background: There were acute and convalescent COVID-19 samples, and they came from the United States, Italy and Spain. The analysed material was cDNA or gDNA that came from T cells, B-cell-depleted T cells, or PBMCs.

In the original analysis: Estimation of nucleated cell counts relied on the amplification of reference gene primers. Sequenced by immunoSEQ multiplex PCR; TCRdb stores in-frame clones only, minus some. V, J and clone size were drawn from that table, and D and trimming were deduced from the DNA. The table shows about 13,000 clones, with more than 75% occurring only once. The sequenced material came from peripheral blood. The receptor's source is a human donor in a cohort sampled during active COVID-19. The chain is built from TRBV11-2 and TRBJ2-1; no firm D call. The CDR3 spells CASSLDLRNEQFF. DNA for the CDR3: TGTGCCAGCAGCTTAGATCTGAGAAATGAGCAGTTCTTC.